This T cell receptor beta chain was identified in a study of blood T cells in healthy people across ages. Study-wide findings and caveats: Naive and antigen-experienced cells were not separated, limiting conclusive comparison. It was the long-lived donors that had more naive CD4+ cells and higher diversity than aged donors.

Extracted total RNA amounted to at least 5.5 micrograms for each sample. Comment on this clonotype: The antigen remains undetermined.

V shed 2 bases and J shed 6 bases, with 8 bases lying between them. Germline CDR1 and CDR2: DFQATT and SNEGSKA (reference sequence). The CDR3 spans 12 residues. Sample-barcoded 5' priming and a J-beta primer mix drove a second PCR of roughly 7 to 11 cycles. MiXCR, applied by TCRdb to the 5' RACE reads, yields one record per CDR3 protein. Of hundreds of thousands of distinct CDR3 sequences listed, about 52% are singletons. The origin of this receptor is a woman aged 55-69 years in good health. The V and J genes are TRBV20-1 and TRBJ2-1, with D perhaps TRBD1 (6 bases). Sequenced material: blood. The CDR3 spells CSARRGSNEQFF. The CDR3 DNA reads as TGCAGTGCTAGAAGGGGGAGCAATGAGCAGTTCTTC.